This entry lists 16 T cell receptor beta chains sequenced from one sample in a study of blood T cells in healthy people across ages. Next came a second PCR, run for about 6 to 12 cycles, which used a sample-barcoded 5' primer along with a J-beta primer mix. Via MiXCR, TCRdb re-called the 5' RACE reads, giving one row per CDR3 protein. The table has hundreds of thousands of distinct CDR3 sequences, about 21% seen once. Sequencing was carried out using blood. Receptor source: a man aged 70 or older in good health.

CDR3 region: CASSAPPLAGVRNEQFF. The CDR3 region has the DNA TGCGCCAGCAGCGCTCCCCCCCTAGCGGGAGTTAGGAATGAGCAGTTCTTC. The chain joins TRBV5-1 to TRBJ2-1; 10 nucleotides align to TRBD2. The CDR3 runs to 17 residues. CDR1 and CDR2 from the germline V gene are SGHRS and YFSETQ. Trimming cost V 4 bases and J 7 bases; bases outside gene matches: 14.

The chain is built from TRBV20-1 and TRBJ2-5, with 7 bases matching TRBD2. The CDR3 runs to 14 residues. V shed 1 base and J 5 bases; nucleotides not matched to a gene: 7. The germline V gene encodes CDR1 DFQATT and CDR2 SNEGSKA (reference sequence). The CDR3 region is CSARVPGGPETQYF. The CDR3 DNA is TGCAGTGCTAGAGTCCCGGGAGGACCCGAGACCCAGTACTTC.

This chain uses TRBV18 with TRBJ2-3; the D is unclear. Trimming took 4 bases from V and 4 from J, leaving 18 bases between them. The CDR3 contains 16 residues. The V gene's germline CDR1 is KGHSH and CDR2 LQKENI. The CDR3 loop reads CASSLTSSSVPDTQYF. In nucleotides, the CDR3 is TGTGCCAGCTCACTGACCTCCTCATCGGTCCCAGATACGCAGTATTTT. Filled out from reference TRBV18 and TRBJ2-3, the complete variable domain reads NAGVMQNPRHLVRRRGQEARLRCSPMKGHSHVYWYRQLPEEGLKFMVYLQKENIIDESGMPKERFSAEFPKEGPSILRIQQVVRGDSAAYFCASSLTSSSVPDTQYFGPGTRLTVL.

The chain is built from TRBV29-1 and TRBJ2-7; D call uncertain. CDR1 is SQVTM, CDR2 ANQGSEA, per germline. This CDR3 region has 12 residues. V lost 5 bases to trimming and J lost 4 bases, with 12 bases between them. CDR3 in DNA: TGCAGCGTTTCGAGGCCCGGATACGAGCAGTACTTC. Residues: CSVSRPGYEQYF.

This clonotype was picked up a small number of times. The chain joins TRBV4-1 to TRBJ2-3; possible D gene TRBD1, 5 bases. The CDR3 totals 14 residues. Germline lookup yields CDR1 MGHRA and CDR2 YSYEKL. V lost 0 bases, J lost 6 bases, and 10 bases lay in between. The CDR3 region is CASSQDTRVDTQYF. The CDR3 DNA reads TGCGCCAGCAGCCAAGATACCAGGGTGGATACGCAGTATTTT.

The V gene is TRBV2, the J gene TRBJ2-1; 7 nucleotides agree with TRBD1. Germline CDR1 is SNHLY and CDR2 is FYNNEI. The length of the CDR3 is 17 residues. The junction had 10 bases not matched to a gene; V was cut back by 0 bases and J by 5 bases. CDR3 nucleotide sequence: TGTGCCAGCAGTGAAGCGCCCCCGGGACAGCGGCACAATGAGCAGTTCTTC. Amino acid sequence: CASSEAPPGQRHNEQFF.

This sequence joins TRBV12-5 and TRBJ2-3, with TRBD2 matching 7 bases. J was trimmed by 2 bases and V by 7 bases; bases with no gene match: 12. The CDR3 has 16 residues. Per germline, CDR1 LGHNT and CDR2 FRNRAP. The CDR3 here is CASAGPGLGYTDTQYF. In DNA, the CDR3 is TGTGCTAGTGCCGGCCCCGGACTAGGCTACACAGATACGCAGTATTTT.

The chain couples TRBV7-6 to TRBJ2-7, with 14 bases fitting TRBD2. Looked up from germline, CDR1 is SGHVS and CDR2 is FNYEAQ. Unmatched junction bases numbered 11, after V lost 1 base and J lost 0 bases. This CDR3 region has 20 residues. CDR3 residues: CASSLGIGLAGGPSSYEQYF. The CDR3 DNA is TGTGCCAGCAGCTTAGGGATCGGACTAGCGGGAGGCCCGAGCTCCTACGAGCAGTACTTC.

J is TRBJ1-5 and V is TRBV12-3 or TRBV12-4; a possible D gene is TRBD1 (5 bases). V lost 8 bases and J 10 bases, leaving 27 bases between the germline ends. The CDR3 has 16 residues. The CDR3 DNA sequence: TGTGCCAGCGGGATGGGGTCAGGGTGGTGGGATCGTCCCCAGCATTTT. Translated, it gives CASGMGSGWWDRPQHF.

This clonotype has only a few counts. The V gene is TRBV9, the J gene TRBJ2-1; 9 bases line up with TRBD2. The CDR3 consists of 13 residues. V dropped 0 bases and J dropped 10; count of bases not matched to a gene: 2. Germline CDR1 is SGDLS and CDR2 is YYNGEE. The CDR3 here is CASSVVGTSEQFF. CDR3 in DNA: TGTGCCAGCAGCGTAGTGGGGACTAGCGAGCAGTTCTTC.

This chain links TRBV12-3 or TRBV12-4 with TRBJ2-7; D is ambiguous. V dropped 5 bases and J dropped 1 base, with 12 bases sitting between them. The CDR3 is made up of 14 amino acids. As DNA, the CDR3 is TGTGCCAGCAGTCCAACTCAAGAATCCTACGAGCAGTACTTC. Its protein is CASSPTQESYEQYF.

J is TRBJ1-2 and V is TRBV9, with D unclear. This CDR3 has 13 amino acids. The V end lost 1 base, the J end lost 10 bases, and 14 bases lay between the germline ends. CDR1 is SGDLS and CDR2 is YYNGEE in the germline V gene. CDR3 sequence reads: CASSVRGAGDYTF. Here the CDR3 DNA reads TGTGCCAGCAGCGTACGGGGAGCGGGCGACTACACCTTC.

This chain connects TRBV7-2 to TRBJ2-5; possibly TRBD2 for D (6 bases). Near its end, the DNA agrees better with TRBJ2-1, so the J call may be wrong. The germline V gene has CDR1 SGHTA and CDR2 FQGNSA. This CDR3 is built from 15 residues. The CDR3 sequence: CASSPDGGTTNEQFF. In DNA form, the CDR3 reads TGTGCCAGCAGCCCGGACGGAGGGACGACCAATGAGCAGTTCTTC.

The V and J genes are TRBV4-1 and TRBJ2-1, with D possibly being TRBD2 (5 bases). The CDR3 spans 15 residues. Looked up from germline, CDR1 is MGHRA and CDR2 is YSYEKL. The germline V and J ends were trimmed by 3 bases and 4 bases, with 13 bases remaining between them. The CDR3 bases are TGCGCCAGCAGCCAGAACTCGGGGAAATACAATGAGCAGTTCTTC. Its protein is CASSQNSGKYNEQFF.

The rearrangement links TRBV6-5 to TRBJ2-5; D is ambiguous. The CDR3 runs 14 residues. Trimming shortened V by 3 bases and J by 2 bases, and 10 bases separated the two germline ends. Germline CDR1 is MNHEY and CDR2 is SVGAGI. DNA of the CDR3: TGTGCCAGCAGTTATGCCTTGGGGCAAGAGACCCAGTACTTC. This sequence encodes CASSYALGQETQYF.

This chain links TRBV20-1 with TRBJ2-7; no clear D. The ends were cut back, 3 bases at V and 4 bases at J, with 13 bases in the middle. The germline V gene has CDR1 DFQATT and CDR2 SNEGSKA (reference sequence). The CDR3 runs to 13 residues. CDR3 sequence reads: CSASKGIKYEQYF. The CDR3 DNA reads TGCAGTGCTAGCAAGGGTATTAAATACGAGCAGTACTTC.